A single T cell receptor beta chain is shown here with its context. Germline-derived CDR1 and CDR2 are MGHDK and SYGVNS. V was clipped by 2 bases and J by 4 bases, with 11 bases between them. The CDR3 has 14 residues. The sample belongs to a study of blood T cell repertoires in COVID-19. At the level of the study: Sites in the United States, Italy and Spain provided acute and convalescent COVID-19 samples. PBMCs, B-cell-depleted T cells, or T cells provided the cDNA or gDNA that made up the material.

Repertoires were generated with immunoSEQ multiplex PCR, while TCRdb's copy carries only in-frame clones and drops some. The sample includes about 230,000 clones, roughly 88% of them seen just once. Clinical history reported by participants formed the basis on which cohorts were assigned. Within the 2 weeks before study entry, each person in the exposed group met a COVID-19 case. The source is a woman in her twenties or thirties who had been exposed to COVID-19. The source material was PBMCs or T cells enriched from blood (not recorded which). The rearrangement links TRBV25-1 to TRBJ2-5, with a tentative D call TRBD2 (6 bases). CDR3 in amino acids: CASSEMGGGETQYF. The CDR3 DNA is TGTGCCAGCAGTGAAATGGGGGGTGGAGAGACCCAGTACTTC.